This T cell receptor beta chain was retrieved from a study of T cell changes during pregnancy in multiple sclerosis. Profiled with immunoSEQ multiplex PCR; TCRdb holds only in-frame clones, not every one. This repertoire shows approximately 100,000 clones, 91% found once; its top ten account for approximately 1.5%. This CDR3 has 14 amino acids. Germline CDR1 is SGDLS and CDR2 is YYNGEE. V was pared by 1 base and J by 1 base, with 1 base of the junction left unmatched. V is TRBV9 and J is TRBJ1-1, with TRBD1 identical over 7 bases. The receptor's source is a female donor with multiple sclerosis, enrolled in a pregnancy study. This specimen was peripheral blood, taken before pregnancy. The CDR3 nucleotides read TGTGCCAGCAGCGTATGGGACAGGAACACTGAAGCTTTCTTT. Encoded protein: CASSVWDRNTEAFF.